These 30 T cell receptor beta chains share one sample of origin, sequenced in a study of cytomegalovirus exposure and HLA in healthy donors (dated by TCRdb to 2017 to 2019). Libraries were made using the immunoSEQ multiplex PCR assay. For the multiplex PCR, a mixture combining 60 forward primers for TCR Vbeta segments and 13 reverse primers for TCR Jbeta segments was used. TCRdb carries this immuneACCESS record with in-frame sequences only. Its versions omit some clonotypes, under half of them owing to an unresolved V gene in the studies checked, with the rest unexplained. Counted in this sample were about 140,000 clones; 76% of them appeared once. 1.5% to 2% of the sample rests with the top ten. Sample: PBMCs. All receptors come from a middle-aged man in good health and CMV-seronegative.

The CDR3 spells CASSQPTGGSYEQYF. The CDR3 DNA is TGCGCCAGCAGCCAACCGACAGGGGGTTCCTACGAGCAGTACTTC. This chain uses TRBV4-3 with TRBJ2-7; 9 bases line up with TRBD1. The CDR3 runs to 15 residues. V was clipped by 2 bases and J by 1 base; unmatched bases: 3. Germline CDR1 LGHNA, CDR2 YSLEER.

The rearrangement links TRBV27 to TRBJ1-2; D not resolved. Germline values: CDR1 MNHEY, CDR2 SMNVEV (reference sequence). The CDR3 is 14 residues long. V lost 0 bases to trimming and J lost 6 bases, with 11 bases between them. The CDR3 sequence is CASSLSMGGDGYTF. CDR3 DNA sequence: TGTGCCAGCAGTTTATCCATGGGTGGAGATGGCTACACCTTC.

The gene calls are TRBV4-1 and TRBJ2-3, with TRBD1 as a possible D gene (5 bases). Trimming cost V 0 bases and J 4 bases, with 14 bases left between them. CDR1 and CDR2 (germline): MGHRA, YSYEKL. The CDR3 runs 16 residues. The CDR3 region is CASSQDMGLPADTQYF. The CDR3 bases are TGCGCCAGCAGCCAAGATATGGGGCTCCCAGCAGATACGCAGTATTTT.

V and J are TRBV28 and TRBJ2-7; TRBD1 might be the D (6 bases). The CDR3 spans 17 residues. Germline lookup yields CDR1 MDHEN and CDR2 SYDVKM. V lost 6 bases, J lost 1 base, and 22 bases lay in between. The CDR3 DNA is TGTGCCAGCAGCGGCTCCAAATGGGCAGGGGCGTCCTACGAGCAGTACTTC. Translated, it gives CASSGSKWAGASYEQYF. The whole variable domain, filled in from reference TRBV28 and TRBJ2-7, reads DVKVTQSSRYLVKRTGEKVFLECVQDMDHENMFWYRQDPGLGLRLIYFSYDVKMKEKGDIPEGYSVSREKKERFSLILESASTNQTSMYLCASSGSKWAGASYEQYFGPGTRLTVT.

This chain uses TRBV7-6 with TRBJ1-1; weak D call: TRBD1 (5 bases). The V gene lost 6 bases and the J gene lost 3 bases, with 20 bases spanning the gap. The germline CDR1 and CDR2 sequences are SGHVS and FNYEAQ. The CDR3 runs to 16 residues. This CDR3 is CASSQTRGGLYTEAFF. CDR3 coding DNA: TGTGCCAGCAGTCAGACCCGCGGGGGTTTATACACTGAAGCTTTCTTT.

This clone was detected only a few times. The rearrangement links TRBV27 to TRBJ2-7, with TRBD1 as a possible D gene (5 bases). V was clipped by 4 bases and J by 6 bases, with 16 bases between them. This CDR3 has 14 residues. Germline V gene sequence: CDR1 MNHEY, CDR2 SMNVEV (reference sequence). The CDR3 DNA follows: TGTGCCAGCAGTTATCAGGTAGGGGCCCTCGAGCAGTACTTC. This sequence encodes CASSYQVGALEQYF.

The chain has TRBV6-1 and TRBJ2-5; TRBD2 might be the D (7 bases). Germline CDR1 and CDR2: MNHNS and SASEGT. This CDR3 has 15 amino acids. The V end was cut by 7 bases, the J end by 5 bases, with 20 bases between. DNA of the CDR3: TGTGCCAGCAAGCGGGGTCAGGCCACAGGGGAGACCCAGTACTTC. Residues: CASKRGQATGETQYF.

The gene calls are TRBV14 and TRBJ2-7, with 7 nucleotides matching TRBD1. Germline V gene data show CDR1 as SGHDN and CDR2 as FVKESK. CDR3 size: 14 residues. The J segment lost 3 bases and the V segment lost 4 bases, leaving 6 bases of the junction unmatched. The DNA for the CDR3 is TGTGCCAGCAGCCCATCAGGGGGTCTCTACGAGCAGTACTTC. Protein: CASSPSGGLYEQYF.

The chain combines TRBV19 with TRBJ1-5; TRBD1 matches 8 bases. Germline trimming cut 5 bases from V and 3 bases from J; bases unmatched to any gene: 6. Germline V gene data show CDR1 as LNHDA and CDR2 as SQIVND (reference sequence). The CDR3 is 15 amino acids. As DNA, the CDR3 is TGTGCCAGTAGTGAAGACAGGGGACCCAATCAGCCCCAGCATTTT. Translation: CASSEDRGPNQPQHF.

The rearrangement uses TRBV30 and TRBJ2-7, with D tentatively TRBD1 (6 bases). Per the germline V gene, CDR1 is GTSNPN and CDR2 is SVGIG (reference sequence). This CDR3 has 14 amino acids. V was trimmed by 4 bases and J by 2 bases, leaving 15 bases between them. DNA of the CDR3: TGTGCCTGGAATAGGGGGATTATCCCCTACGAGCAGTACTTC. It specifies CAWNRGIIPYEQYF.

In the case of this clone: Different DNA sequences within this sample yield the same CDR3. The J gene is TRBJ2-2, the V gene TRBV6-5; 9 bases are a match to TRBD1. Germline CDR1 and CDR2: MNHEY and SVGAGI. V shed 4 bases, J shed 8 bases, and the junction held 5 bases outside the gene matches. The CDR3 contains 14 residues. CDR3 DNA: TGTGCCAGCAGTTCCGGGACAGGGATTGGGGAGCTGTTTTTT. This codes for CASSSGTGIGELFF.

This clone has only a few counts. The chain employs TRBV28 and TRBJ2-3, with D perhaps matching TRBD2 (6 bases). Trimming removed 2 bases from V and 8 bases from J, with 11 bases in between. CDR3 length: 13 residues. Looked up from germline, CDR1 is MDHEN and CDR2 is SYDVKM. In DNA, the CDR3 is TGTGCCAGCAGTTTACCATTGACTAGTACGCAGTATTTT. Translated: CASSLPLTSTQYF.

This clone was detected only a few times. The V gene is TRBV4-1, the J gene TRBJ2-5; no clear D. CDR1 and CDR2 (germline): MGHRA, YSYEKL. CDR3 length: 15 amino acids. V dropped 0 bases and J dropped 0 bases, with 8 bases sitting between them. DNA for the CDR3: TGCGCCAGCAGCCAAGATAGAACTTACCAAGAGACCCAGTACTTC. This translates into CASSQDRTYQETQYF.

As concerns this clone: A junction boundary mismatches the germline segment, possibly from a read error. The rearrangement joins TRBV7-8 to TRBJ2-7, with TRBD1 identical over 9 bases. In germline, CDR1 is SGHVS, CDR2 FQNEAQ. This CDR3 has 12 amino acids. The CDR3 sequence: CVTGGQGYEQYF. CDR3 nucleotides: TGCGTTACGGGAGGACAGGGGTACGAGCAGTACTTC.

This chain joins TRBV7-6 and TRBJ2-1; the D gene is possibly TRBD2 (5 bases). V was clipped by 5 bases and J by 4 bases, with 15 bases between them. The length of the CDR3 is 15 residues. CDR1 is SGHVS and CDR2 is FNYEAQ in the germline V gene. The CDR3 DNA is TGTGCCAGCAGCCCAATTGTGGGAGATTACAATGAGCAGTTCTTC. This gives the protein CASSPIVGDYNEQFF.

To note about this clone: Other DNA sequences from this sample encode an identical CDR3 as well. This chain joins TRBV7-9 and TRBJ1-1; 7 bases are shared with TRBD1. The germline V gene encodes CDR1 SEHNR and CDR2 FQNEAQ (reference sequence). The CDR3 contains 14 residues. The V gene end was trimmed by 4 bases and the J gene end by 1 base; junction bases not matched to a gene: 3. The CDR3 DNA reads as TGTGCCAGCAGCTCGTGGACAGGGAACACTGAAGCTTTCTTT. Protein sequence: CASSSWTGNTEAFF. Variable domain in full (rest from reference TRBV7-9 and TRBJ1-1): DTGVSQNPRHKITKRGQNVTFRCDPISEHNRLYWYRQTLGQGPEFLTYFQNEAQLEKSRLLSDRFSAERPKGSFSTLEIQRTEQGDSAMYLCASSSWTGNTEAFFGQGTRLTVV.

V is TRBV12-5 and J is TRBJ1-2; maybe TRBD1 (6 bases). V dropped 2 bases and J dropped 0 bases, with 7 bases sitting between them. This CDR3 has 14 amino acids. Germline V lookup: CDR1 LGHNT, CDR2 FRNRAP. The CDR3 here is CASGLSGANYGYTF. In DNA, the CDR3 is TGTGCTAGTGGTTTGTCAGGGGCTAACTATGGCTACACCTTC.

The V call is TRBV5-5, the J call TRBJ2-2; no clear D gene. The CDR3 sequence is 12 residues long. Germline lookup yields CDR1 SGHKS and CDR2 YYEKEE (reference sequence). V was cut by 7 bases and J by 8 bases, with 12 bases left in between. The CDR3 protein is CASARVSGELFF. The CDR3 bases are TGTGCCAGCGCTAGAGTTTCTGGGGAGCTGTTTTTT.

This clone was counted between two and nine times. This chain uses TRBV5-1 with TRBJ2-7; possibly TRBD1 for D (5 bases). The V gene lost 0 bases and the J gene lost 6 bases, with 16 bases spanning the gap. The CDR3 runs 15 residues. CDR1 is SGHRS and CDR2 is YFSETQ in the germline V gene. The CDR3 DNA reads as TGCGCCAGCAGCTTGGTTGAAGGGGCAATCTCCGAGCAGTACTTC. This gives the protein CASSLVEGAISEQYF.

The V call is TRBV6-6, the J call TRBJ2-3, with 8 bases fitting TRBD1. Germline V gene lookup returns CDR1 MNHNY and CDR2 SVGAGI (reference sequence). The CDR3 sequence is 15 residues long. Trimming cost V 5 bases and J 4 bases; bases outside gene matches: 8. The CDR3 sequence: CASSPGQAVADTQYF. CDR3 nucleotide sequence: TGTGCCAGCAGTCCGGGACAGGCCGTGGCAGATACGCAGTATTTT.

This rearrangement joins TRBV10-3 to TRBJ2-3; perhaps TRBD2 as D (5 bases). Between the trimmed V and J ends, which lost 0 bases and 2 bases, there was a span of 9 bases. The CDR3 has 15 residues. Germline loops: CDR1 ENHRY, CDR2 SYGVKD. The CDR3 loop reads CAISESADSTDTQYF. CDR3 DNA sequence: TGTGCCATCAGTGAGTCGGCGGACTCCACAGATACGCAGTATTTT.

This clone appeared a single time. This chain uses TRBV29-1 with TRBJ1-2; tentatively, D is TRBD1 (5 bases). Germline CDR1 SQVTM, CDR2 ANQGSEA. The CDR3 sequence is 14 residues long. Trimming took off 0 bases at V and 7 bases at J, with 15 bases between the two ends. Written as DNA, the CDR3 is TGCAGCGTTGAAGATTGGCAGGGAGGTATTGGCTACACCTTC. This gives the protein CSVEDWQGGIGYTF.

This clone turned up a few times. The gene calls are TRBV5-1 and TRBJ2-5; 8 positions match TRBD1. The trim removed 0 bases at V and 2 bases at J, leaving 6 bases unmatched. CDR3 size: 16 residues. In germline, CDR1 is SGHRS, CDR2 YFSETQ. The CDR3 sequence is CASSLGGQAPQETQYF. The CDR3 coding sequence is TGCGCCAGCAGCTTGGGGGGACAGGCACCTCAAGAGACCCAGTACTTC.

The chain has TRBV7-5 and TRBJ2-4; whether TRBD2, the table's D call, matches the DNA was not checked. TRBV7-5 is termed a pseudogene. CDR3 length equals 21 residues. This chain's CDR3 is CVRSWQRGWLAGSLAKNIQYF. The CDR3 bases are TGTGTCAGAAGCTGGCAGAGGGGGTGGCTAGCGGGGTCTTTAGCCAAAAACATTCAGTACTTC.

The V gene is TRBV29-1, the J gene TRBJ1-6; no clear D. The V gene's germline CDR1 is SQVTM and CDR2 ANQGSEA. The CDR3 loop spans 11 amino acids. The V gene lost 3 bases and the J gene lost 14 bases, with 11 bases spanning the gap. The CDR3 here is CSVEGSGTLHF. The CDR3 DNA sequence: TGCAGCGTTGAGGGGAGTGGAACCCTCCACTTT. The full variable domain, with the rest looked up from reference TRBV29-1 and TRBJ1-6, is SAVISQKPSRDICQRGTSLTIQCQVDSQVTMMFWYRQQPGQSLTLIATANQGSEATYESGFVIDKFPISRPNLTFSTLTVSNMSPEDSSIYLCSVEGSGTLHFGNGTRLTVT.

The chain couples TRBV7-9 to TRBJ2-5; TRBD2 matches 12 bases. Germline V lookup: CDR1 SEHNR, CDR2 FQNEAQ (reference sequence). This CDR3 contains 15 residues. J gave up 7 bases and V 4 bases, and 7 bases lay outside the gene matches. CDR3 in amino acids: CASSSMETSGGTQYF. The DNA of the CDR3 is TGTGCCAGCAGCTCAATGGAGACTAGCGGGGGGACCCAGTACTTC.

The rearrangement joins TRBV29-1 to TRBJ2-6, with a possible D match to TRBD2 (7 bases). Per the germline V gene, CDR1 is SQVTM and CDR2 is ANQGSEA. CDR3 size: 17 residues. V gave up 4 bases and J gave up 4 bases, with 20 bases separating them. The CDR3 reads CSVGGGQEGHGANVLTF. CDR3 in DNA: TGCAGCGTTGGGGGGGGGCAGGAAGGGCACGGGGCCAACGTCCTGACTTTC.

The chain uses TRBV5-5 and TRBJ2-3, with D uncertain. Between the trimmed V and J ends, which lost 0 bases and 1 base, there was a span of 9 bases. Germline CDR1 SGHKS, CDR2 YYEKEE (reference sequence). The CDR3 has 15 residues. The chain's CDR3 is CASSLDGLRTDTQYF. In nucleotides, the CDR3 is TGTGCCAGCAGCTTGGACGGTCTCCGCACAGATACGCAGTATTTT.

This clone was seen only once. The chain links TRBV29-1 to TRBJ1-2; 7 nucleotides agree with TRBD1. CDR1 is SQVTM and CDR2 is ANQGSEA in the germline V gene. V was clipped by 6 bases and J by 8 bases; unmatched bases: 6. This CDR3 has 11 residues. CDR3 coding DNA: TGCAGCGTGCAGGGGGTCGAAGGCTACACCTTC. Translation gives CSVQGVEGYTF.

This clone has only one observation. The V gene is TRBV30, the J gene TRBJ2-1; 7 bases map to TRBD2. V gave up 1 base and J gave up 8 bases; unmatched junction bases: 8. The CDR3 length is 14 residues. Germline values: CDR1 GTSNPN, CDR2 SVGIG (reference sequence). DNA of the CDR3: TGTGCCTGGAGTGGAGGCGGGGGATTGGATGAGCAGTTCTTC. Its translation: CAWSGGGGLDEQFF.